The rows below give T cell receptor beta chains drawn from one sample of a study of T cell changes during pregnancy in multiple sclerosis. Generated by immunoSEQ multiplex PCR, the TCRdb table keeps only in-frame clones and is missing some. The sample holds 50,000 or so clones, 85% to 95% seen once. The input for sequencing was CD4+ T cells from peripheral blood mononuclear cells, taken before pregnancy. The receptors were gathered from a female donor with multiple sclerosis, enrolled in a pregnancy study. CDR3s include the opening cysteine and the closing phenylalanine or tryptophan. A D gene is named only where the DNA matches it firmly. Clone size, where shown, is once, few, many, or a class for clones that have expanded.

TRBJ2-1,NA,TRBV7-2,NA,TGTGCCAGCAGCGTCAGGAAGGCTGAGCAGTTCTTC,CASSVRKAEQFF
TRBJ2-1,TRBD1,TRBV5-1,NA,TGCGCCAGCAGCTTTTGGCTGACAGGGGCGCTTAGAAGGTCCTACAATGAGCAGTTCTTC,CASSFWLTGALRRSYNEQFF
TRBJ2-2,TRBD2,TRBV5-1,once,TGCGCCAGCAGCTTGGGACTAGCGGGAGGTGGGACCGGGGAGCTGTTTTTT,CASSLGLAGGGTGELFF
TRBJ2-3,TRBD2,TRBV4-2,once,TGTGCCAGCAGCCGCGGACTAGCGGGGACAGATACGCAGTATTTT,CASSRGLAGTDTQYF
TRBJ2-1,TRBD2,TRBV12-5,NA,TGTGCTAGTGGCCCCCCCCAGCGGGAGGCCAATGAGCAGTTCTTC,CASGPPQREANEQFF
TRBJ1-1,NA,TRBV18,once,TGTGCCAGCTCACCCAGAGTGGCCCTGGGAGGTTTCACTGAAGCTTTCTTT,CASSPRVALGGFTEAFF
TRBJ2-5,TRBD1,TRBV2,NA,TGTGCCAGCAAACAGGGGGCAGAGACCCAGTACTTC,CASKQGAETQYF
TRBJ2-2,TRBD2,TRBV5-6,NA,TGTGCCAGCAGCGGGACTAGCGTACGGACCGGGGAGCTGTTTTTT,CASSGTSVRTGELFF
TRBJ2-7,NA,TRBV5-1,NA,TGCGCCAGCAGCTTGAACAGTGCCACCTACGAGCAGTACTTC,CASSLNSATYEQYF
TRBJ2-1,NA,TRBV18,NA,TGTGCCAGCTCACCACCATCAGTCAATGAGCAGTTCTTC,CASSPPSVNEQFF
TRBJ2-2,TRBD2,TRBV4-2,NA,TGTGCCAGCAGCCTTTCGACGGCTAGCGGGGGGGTAGGAGGGGAGCTGTTTTTT,CASSLSTASGGVGGELFF
TRBJ1-1,TRBD1,TRBV5-1,NA,TGCGCCAGCAGCGCCAGACAGGGGGGGAACACTGAAGCTTTCTTT,CASSARQGGNTEAFF
TRBJ2-3,TRBD2,TRBV6-1,NA,TGTGCCAGCAGTGAAGGGACTAGCGGGAGGGGGAGTGGTACGCAGTATTTT,CASSEGTSGRGSGTQYF
TRBJ1-3,NA,TRBV5-1,NA,TGCGCCAGCAGGGACTCCCCGAGCTCTGGAAACACCATATATTTT,CASRDSPSSGNTIYF
TRBJ2-3,NA,TRBV5-1,NA,TGCGCCAGCAGCTTGCAGGACAGAAGCACGGATACGCAGTATTTT,CASSLQDRSTDTQYF
TRBJ2-5,TRBD1,TRBV19,NA,TGTGCCAGTAGTGTACAGGGGAGACAACAAGAGACCCAGTACTTC,CASSVQGRQQETQYF
TRBJ2-1,NA,TRBV2,NA,TGTGCCAGCGGAGGGACGGGAATGGGTGAGCAGTTCTTC,CASGGTGMGEQFF
TRBJ1-1,NA,TRBV11-2,NA,TGTGCCAGCAGCTTAGTAAGGAGAACTGAAGCTTTCTTT,CASSLVRRTEAFF
TRBJ2-1,NA,TRBV28,once,TGTGCCAGTACCGCAGCGACCTACAATGAGCAGTTCTTC,CASTAATYNEQFF
TRBJ2-7,TRBD2,TRBV11-1,once,TGTGCCAGCTACCCAACTCTAGCGGGAGGGCCCCACGAGCAGTACTTC,CASYPTLAGGPHEQYF
TRBJ2-7,TRBD1,TRBV2,NA,TGTGCCAGCAGTGTAGGGACAGGGGGCGAGCAGTACTTC,CASSVGTGGEQYF
TRBJ1-5,NA,TRBV7-9,NA,TGTGCCAGCAGCTTAGCGACGGGGAGCAATCAGCCCCAGCATTTT,CASSLATGSNQPQHF
TRBJ1-4,TRBD1,TRBV9,NA,TGTGCCAGCAGCGCCCTCATAGGACAGGGGAGCGAAAAACTGTTTTTT,CASSALIGQGSEKLFF
TRBJ1-1,TRBD1,TRBV6-5,NA,TGTGCCAGCAGGGGACAGACCCAGAACACTGAAGCTTTCTTT,CASRGQTQNTEAFF
TRBJ2-6,TRBD1,TRBV30,NA,TGTGCCTGGAGTGCCGCCAAGACAGGGACTGGGGCCAACGTCCTGACTTTC,CAWSAAKTGTGANVLTF
TRBJ2-5,TRBD1,TRBV5-1,NA,TGCGCCAGCAGCAGGGGACAGAAAGTTCAAGAGACCCAGTACTTC,CASSRGQKVQETQYF
TRBJ2-4,TRBD1,TRBV19,NA,TGTGCCAGTCTGGACCTCGGGACAGCAAAAAACATTCAGTACTTC,CASLDLGTAKNIQYF
TRBJ2-5,NA,TRBV5-1,NA,TGCGCCAGCAGCACGGCGGGCGGTCTACAAGAGACCCAGTACTTC,CASSTAGGLQETQYF
TRBJ2-1,TRBD2,TRBV9,NA,TGTGCCAGCAGCGGTTATAGCGGGAGCTCCTACAATGAGCAGTTCTTC,CASSGYSGSSYNEQFF
TRBJ1-1,NA,TRBV30,NA,TGTGCCTGGAGTGGCGTACGGCGGGGCCCGAACACTGAAGCTTTCTTT,CAWSGVRRGPNTEAFF
TRBJ2-1,TRBD2,TRBV27,NA,TGTGCCAGCAGTTCCTCCGGGACTAGCGGGAGGCTTAGTTACAATGAGCAGTTCTTC,CASSSSGTSGRLSYNEQFF
TRBJ1-5,NA,TRBV28,once,TGTGCCAGTACCACCATGGGGGCTCAGTTCTATAGCAATCAGCCCCAGCATTTT,CASTTMGAQFYSNQPQHF
TRBJ2-2,TRBD2,TRBV11-2,NA,TGTGCCAGCAGCAACAGCGGGAGTAGCACCGGGGAGCTGTTTTTT,CASSNSGSSTGELFF
TRBJ1-1,TRBD1,TRBV30,NA,TGTGCCTGGAGTGTAGGGACAGACACTGAAGCTTTCTTT,CAWSVGTDTEAFF
TRBJ2-1,NA,TRBV28,NA,TGTGCCAGCAGTACGCAGCGGCGGTTTTTAGGCCCTTACAATGAGCAGTTCTTC,CASSTQRRFLGPYNEQFF
TRBJ1-1,TRBD1,TRBV4-1,NA,TGCGCCAGCAGCCAAGATCGTTCTGGTAGGGGGCGCGGGAACACTGAAGCTTTCTTT,CASSQDRSGRGRGNTEAFF
TRBJ1-1,NA,TRBV7-8,few,TGTGCCAGCAGCTTAGCGCGCGGCTCCACTGAAGCTTTCTTT,CASSLARGSTEAFF
TRBJ2-5,TRBD2,TRBV11-2,NA,TGTGCCAGCAGAATACTAGCGGGGCGACGGGAGACCCAGTACTTC,CASRILAGRRETQYF
TRBJ1-1,NA,TRBV5-4,NA,TGTGCCAGCAGCTTGGAAATAGGCCGGAGCACTGAAGCTTTCTTT,CASSLEIGRSTEAFF
TRBJ2-3,TRBD2,TRBV5-1,few,TGCGCCAGCAGCACTAGCGGGAGGCCTAGCACAGATACGCAGTATTTT,CASSTSGRPSTDTQYF
TRBJ2-7,NA,TRBV18,NA,TGTGCCAGCTCAGAGCTAGGCTACGAGCAGTACTTC,CASSELGYEQYF
TRBJ2-7,NA,TRBV6-6,once,TGTGCCAGCAGCCCTAGCCGTGAGCAGTACTTC,CASSPSREQYF
TRBJ2-7,TRBD1,TRBV27,NA,TGTGCCAGCAGTTTCGACGGACAGGGACCCTACGAGCAGTACTTC,CASSFDGQGPYEQYF
TRBJ2-7,TRBD1,TRBV18,NA,TGTGCCAGCGCCGGGACAGGGGCCGGCGAGCAGTACTTC,CASAGTGAGEQYF
TRBJ2-3,TRBD2,TRBV14,NA,TGTGCCAGCAGCCTGACTAGCGGGAGGGCAGATACGCAGTATTTT,CASSLTSGRADTQYF
TRBJ2-6,NA,TRBV2,NA,TGTGCCAGCAGTGGGGGGGGCCTTCTCGGGGCCAACGTCCTGACTTTC,CASSGGGLLGANVLTF
TRBJ1-5,TRBD1,TRBV5-4,NA,TGTGCCAGCAGTCGGGACAGGGATCAGCCCCAGCATTTT,CASSRDRDQPQHF
TRBJ1-4,NA,TRBV27,NA,TGTGCCAGCAGCCATAGGAGCTCAACTAATGAAAAACTGTTTTTT,CASSHRSSTNEKLFF
TRBJ2-2,TRBD1,TRBV7-2,few,TGTGCCAGCAGCTTATTGGGACAGGGGGCCCGTAGCGGGGAGCTGTTTTTT,CASSLLGQGARSGELFF
TRBJ2-3,TRBD2,TRBV9,NA,TGTGCCAGCAGCGTAGCTAGCGGGTACGATACGCAGTATTTT,CASSVASGYDTQYF
TRBJ1-2,TRBD1,TRBV5-1,once,TGCGCCAGCAGCTCCTTAGGGGGACAGGGCCCTAACTATGGCTACACCTTC,CASSSLGGQGPNYGYTF
TRBJ1-4,TRBD1,TRBV15,NA,TGTGCCACTCACAGGGGGTCATTAAATGAAAAACTGTTTTTT,CATHRGSLNEKLFF
TRBJ1-3,TRBD1,TRBV28,NA,TGTGCCAGTATCGGACAGGGGCGCTGGAGAAACACCATATATTTT,CASIGQGRWRNTIYF